This paragraph reports one TCR beta chain. What it binds is not known. The length of the CDR3 is 14 residues. V was shortened by 6 bases and J by 1 base, with 10 bases between the two germline ends. CDR1 and CDR2 from the germline V gene are MNHEY and SVGAGI. The data originate from a study of cytomegalovirus exposure and HLA in healthy donors. The wider study: Across around 400 genotyped donors, roughly 80% landed in the Caucasian-associated ancestry cluster. Notes on the study in general: The investigators catalogued 150 or so TCR beta chains as cytomegalovirus-associated.

Amplification used 60 Vbeta primers and 13 Jbeta primers. Some clones are missing from TCRdb's copy, which holds only in-frame ones; the method was immunoSEQ multiplex PCR. The sample shows more than 150,000 clones, more than 70% of them seen only once. The sample was PBMCs. J is TRBJ1-5 and V is TRBV6-5, with TRBD1 as a possible D gene (6 bases). This clonotype originated in a woman in her forties in good health and CMV-seropositive. CDR3 sequence reads: CASRKRGSNQPQHF. For the CDR3, the DNA is TGTGCCAGCAGAAAAAGGGGGAGCAATCAGCCCCAGCATTTT.